A selection of T cell receptor beta chains follows, all from one sample in a study of CD8+ T cells in alopecia areata. Libraries were prepared by immunoSEQ multiplex PCR; TCRdb keeps only in-frame clonotypes and omits some of them. The top ten clones hold 3% to 4% of a sample with fewer than 150,000 clones, 56% of them seen once. The material was CD4+ T cells sorted from blood, obtained at week 24, from a patient treated with tofacitinib. The receptors originated from a human donor with alopecia areata. Each CDR3 is given with its conserved first and last residue. D genes are given only for firm matches. Not every row has a clone size; where given, it reads once, few, many or a size class.

clone_size	v_call	j_call	d_call	cdr3_length	cdr3_aa	cdr3_nt
.	TRBV18	TRBJ1-5	.	16	CASSPRGLGGNQPQHF	TGTGCCAGCTCACCCAGGGGCTTGGGGGGCAATCAGCCCCAGCATTTT
.	TRBV11-3	TRBJ2-1	TRBD1	14	CASSLDRGHNEQFF	TGTGCCAGCAGCCTCGACAGGGGGCACAATGAGCAGTTCTTC
.	TRBV30	TRBJ1-5	.	13	CAWSASSNQPQHF	TGTGCCTGGAGCGCCTCTAGCAATCAGCCCCAGCATTTT
.	TRBV27	TRBJ1-2	.	15	CASTTGLGLIGGYTF	TGTGCCAGCACTACGGGCCTCGGGCTCATCGGAGGCTACACCTTC
.	TRBV30	TRBJ1-1	.	13	CAWSEGMYTEAFF	TGTGCCTGGAGTGAAGGGATGTACACTGAAGCTTTCTTT
.	TRBV2	TRBJ2-7	.	11	CASLEGGEQYF	TGTGCCAGTCTTGAGGGAGGCGAGCAGTACTTC
.	TRBV4-1	TRBJ2-7	.	15	CASSQEYGQIYEQYF	TGCGCCAGCAGCCAAGAATATGGACAGATCTACGAGCAGTACTTC
.	TRBV30	TRBJ2-2	.	12	CAWSTNTEELFF	TGTGCCTGGAGTACGAACACCGAGGAGCTGTTTTTT
.	TRBV4-3	TRBJ1-2	TRBD1	15	CASSQGDRGPGGYTF	TGCGCCAGCAGCCAAGGGGACAGGGGACCGGGCGGCTACACCTTC
.	TRBV5-1	TRBJ1-3	.	14	CASSLAGRGNTIYF	TGCGCCAGCAGCTTGGCGGGTAGGGGAAACACCATATATTTT
.	TRBV2	TRBJ1-1	TRBD1	13	CASTRGGNTEAFF	TGTGCCAGCACCAGGGGGGGGAACACTGAAGCTTTCTTT
.	TRBV5-1	TRBJ2-7	.	14	CASTPQRSSYEQYF	TGCGCCAGCACCCCTCAAAGGAGCTCCTACGAGCAGTACTTC
.	TRBV7-9	TRBJ2-4	.	13	CASSARSGDIQYF	TGTGCCAGCAGCGCCAGGTCGGGGGACATTCAGTACTTC
few	TRBV9	TRBJ1-1	.	14	CASSYGGVETEAFF	TGTGCCAGCAGCTACGGGGGAGTAGAAACTGAAGCTTTCTTT
.	TRBV29-1	TRBJ1-2	.	12	CSVEGQEYGYTF	TGCAGCGTTGAAGGACAGGAGTATGGCTACACCTTC
.	TRBV29-1	TRBJ1-5	TRBD1	14	CSVGGDSLNQPQHF	TGCAGCGTTGGCGGGGACAGTCTCAATCAGCCCCAGCATTTT
.	TRBV29-1	TRBJ1-1	.	17	CSVEDPPGGGSNTEAFF	TGCAGCGTTGAAGATCCCCCGGGGGGGGGCTCGAACACTGAAGCTTTCTTT
.	TRBV11-2	TRBJ2-1	.	14	CASTGPHSYNEQFF	TGTGCCAGCACCGGACCGCATTCTTACAATGAGCAGTTCTTC
.	TRBV18	TRBJ1-5	.	13	CASSGGTGQPQHF	TGTGCCAGCTCAGGGGGCACCGGGCAGCCCCAGCATTTT
.	TRBV10-3	TRBJ2-1	.	14	CAISEIGQRNEQFF	TGTGCCATCAGTGAGATAGGACAGCGGAATGAGCAGTTCTTC
.	TRBV4-3	TRBJ1-5	.	13	CASSQALNQPQHF	TGCGCCAGCAGCCAAGCTCTCAATCAGCCCCAGCATTTT
.	TRBV6-1	TRBJ1-2	.	15	CASSGGAPDHYGYTF	TGTGCCAGCAGTGGGGGCGCCCCGGACCACTATGGCTACACCTTC
.	TRBV5-4	TRBJ2-7	.	15	CASSLRGKGIGEQYF	TGTGCCAGCAGCTTGAGGGGAAAGGGGATCGGCGAGCAGTACTTC
.	TRBV19	TRBJ2-7	.	14	CASSSGLSSYEQYF	TGTGCCAGTAGTTCGGGACTGAGCTCCTACGAGCAGTACTTC
.	TRBV7-9	TRBJ2-7	.	12	CASSALSYEQYF	TGTGCCAGCAGCGCGCTCAGCTACGAGCAGTACTTC
.	TRBV15	TRBJ2-3	.	16	CATSRGTGRETDTQYF	TGTGCCACCAGCAGAGGTACAGGAAGAGAGACAGATACGCAGTATTTT
few	TRBV5-1	TRBJ2-1	TRBD2	14	CASSILAGGNEQFF	TGCGCCAGCAGCATCCTAGCGGGGGGTAATGAGCAGTTCTTC
few	TRBV7-8	TRBJ2-1	.	16	CASSLEQSISYNEQFF	TGTGCCAGCAGCTTAGAACAAAGTATCTCCTACAATGAGCAGTTCTTC
.	TRBV5-1	TRBJ2-2	.	14	CASSDAGNTGELFF	TGCGCCAGCTCTGACGCTGGGAACACCGGGGAGCTGTTTTTT
.	TRBV7-2	TRBJ2-3	.	11	CASSLARVQYF	TGTGCCAGCAGCTTAGCGCGGGTGCAGTATTTT
.	TRBV29-1	TRBJ2-1	.	13	CSVEGAVYNEQFF	TGCAGCGTTGAAGGGGCAGTCTACAATGAGCAGTTCTTC
.	TRBV5-1	TRBJ2-5	TRBD2	15	CASSIAGTKSETQYF	TGCGCCAGCAGCATAGCCGGGACTAAGAGCGAGACCCAGTACTTC
.	TRBV20-1	TRBJ1-1	.	11	CSARWNAEAFF	TGCAGTGCTAGGTGGAACGCTGAAGCTTTCTTT
.	TRBV25-1	TRBJ2-7	.	14	CASSVTGFAYEQYF	TGTGCCAGCAGTGTTACAGGGTTTGCCTACGAGCAGTACTTC
.	TRBV27	TRBJ2-5	.	13	CASSSAGPETQYF	TGTGCCAGCAGTTCGGCGGGACCAGAGACCCAGTACTTC
.	TRBV2	TRBJ2-7	.	14	CASSPGPPRNEQYF	TGTGCCAGCAGCCCGGGACCGCCCAGGAACGAGCAGTACTTC
.	TRBV7-2	TRBJ1-6	.	16	CASSQNYRAANSPLHF	TGTGCCAGCAGCCAAAACTACAGGGCGGCGAATTCACCCCTCCACTTT
.	TRBV9	TRBJ2-2	TRBD2	17	CASRKRPSGPFRGELFF	TGTGCCAGCAGGAAAAGACCTAGCGGGCCGTTCCGCGGGGAGCTGTTTTTT
.	TRBV30	TRBJ1-5	.	12	CAWSLRNQPQHF	TGTGCCTGGAGCCTACGCAATCAGCCCCAGCATTTT
.	TRBV5-4	TRBJ1-2	TRBD1	14	CASSLTDRGRGYTF	TGTGCCAGCAGCTTGACCGACAGGGGCAGGGGCTACACCTTC
.	TRBV10-3	TRBJ1-2	.	14	CAISEATFGGGYTF	TGTGCCATCAGTGAGGCAACTTTCGGAGGGGGCTACACCTTC
.	TRBV4-1	TRBJ2-3	.	16	CASSQVEKGATDTQYF	TGCGCCAGCAGCCAAGTGGAGAAAGGGGCCACAGATACGCAGTATTTT
.	TRBV4-3	TRBJ2-1	.	15	CASSQDYGIYNEQFF	TGCGCCAGCAGCCAAGATTACGGGATATACAATGAGCAGTTCTTC
.	TRBV30	TRBJ2-4	.	12	CAWSVGFNIQYF	TGTGCCTGGAGTGTAGGCTTCAACATTCAGTACTTC
.	TRBV30	TRBJ2-5	TRBD2	14	CAWTRPGGKETQYF	TGTGCCTGGACCCGACCGGGGGGGAAAGAGACCCAGTACTTC
.	TRBV18	TRBJ2-7	.	14	CASSPYKGQHEQYF	TGTGCCAGCTCACCATACAAGGGGCAACACGAGCAGTACTTC
.	TRBV7-2	TRBJ1-2	TRBD1	15	CASSPDRGEDYGYTF	TGTGCCAGCAGCCCGGACAGGGGGGAGGACTATGGCTACACCTTC